This is a list of T cell receptor beta chains from one sample in a study of T cell changes during pregnancy in multiple sclerosis. Produced via immunoSEQ multiplex PCR; TCRdb's table is partial and in-frame only. The sample records fewer than 45,000 clones, approximately 90% being singletons. Specimen: CD8+ T cells from peripheral blood mononuclear cells, collected after pregnancy. The receptors were gathered from a female donor in good health, enrolled as a control in a pregnancy study. Both conserved end residues are part of each CDR3. Fields, in order: CDR3 DNA, CDR3 protein, D gene, clone size, J gene, V gene. A D gene is named only where the DNA matches it firmly. Clone size is given for some rows only: seen once, a few or many times, or a class if the clone is expanded.

CDR3nt: TGTGCTAGTGGCTTTAGCGGGGGGGAGAACACCGGGGAGCTGTTTTTT
CDR3aa: CASGFSGGENTGELFF
d_gene: TRBD2
abundance: NA
j_gene: TRBJ2-2
v_gene: TRBV12-5

CDR3nt: TGTGCCATCAGTAAGACTAGCGGGGGTGAGGGAGAGACCCAGTACTTC
CDR3aa: CAISKTSGGEGETQYF
d_gene: TRBD2
abundance: NA
j_gene: TRBJ2-5
v_gene: TRBV10-3

CDR3nt: TGTGCCAGCAGCCCGGGCAGGGGCCTTGGGCTTGAGAGGGTGGAAGCTTTCTTT
CDR3aa: CASSPGRGLGLERVEAFF
d_gene: NA
abundance: NA
j_gene: TRBJ1-1
v_gene: TRBV7-2

CDR3nt: TGTGCCAGCAGCTTGGCCATCCAAGAGACCCAGTACTTC
CDR3aa: CASSLAIQETQYF
d_gene: NA
abundance: NA
j_gene: TRBJ2-5
v_gene: TRBV7-9

CDR3nt: TGTGCCAGTAGTACTCCAGGGACAGTAGTTATAGATGAAGCTTTCTTT
CDR3aa: CASSTPGTVVIDEAFF
d_gene: TRBD1
abundance: NA
j_gene: TRBJ1-1
v_gene: TRBV19

CDR3nt: TGTGCCAGCAGCGGGACAGGGGGGGACTTCCCTGAATACAATGAGCAGTTCTTC
CDR3aa: CASSGTGGDFPEYNEQFF
d_gene: TRBD1
abundance: NA
j_gene: TRBJ2-1
v_gene: TRBV7-6

CDR3nt: TGTGCCAGTAGTATGGGGCTAACCGAAGCTTTCTTT
CDR3aa: CASSMGLTEAFF
d_gene: NA
abundance: NA
j_gene: TRBJ1-1
v_gene: TRBV19

CDR3nt: TGTGCCAGCAGCTTAGTAGCTGGGACAGACTATAGCAATCAGCCCCAGCATTTT
CDR3aa: CASSLVAGTDYSNQPQHF
d_gene: TRBD1
abundance: NA
j_gene: TRBJ1-5
v_gene: TRBV7-6

CDR3nt: TGCGCCAGCAGCCAGGGGGACGGCTATGGCTACACCTTC
CDR3aa: CASSQGDGYGYTF
d_gene: TRBD1
abundance: NA
j_gene: TRBJ1-2
v_gene: TRBV5-1

CDR3nt: TGCGCCAGCAGCCGCGGGGCCCTGAATGAGCAGTTCTTC
CDR3aa: CASSRGALNEQFF
d_gene: NA
abundance: NA
j_gene: TRBJ2-1
v_gene: TRBV4-3

CDR3nt: TGTGCCACAGACCGGGACAGGGACTACGAGCAGTACTTC
CDR3aa: CATDRDRDYEQYF
d_gene: TRBD1
abundance: NA
j_gene: TRBJ2-7
v_gene: TRBV7-2

CDR3nt: TGTGCCATCAGTCCCGCGGGGGGAGGATCCTACAATGAGCAGTTCTTC
CDR3aa: CAISPAGGGSYNEQFF
d_gene: TRBD2
abundance: NA
j_gene: TRBJ2-1
v_gene: TRBV10-3

CDR3nt: TGTGCCAGCAGCTTAGGAGGGGGCCCCAACTACGAGCAGTACTTC
CDR3aa: CASSLGGGPNYEQYF
d_gene: TRBD1
abundance: once
j_gene: TRBJ2-7
v_gene: TRBV7-6

CDR3nt: TGTGCCAGCAGTCCCCCCGGGGTCCGGAGTAGACACACTGAAGCTTTCTTT
CDR3aa: CASSPPGVRSRHTEAFF
d_gene: NA
abundance: NA
j_gene: TRBJ1-1
v_gene: TRBV27

CDR3nt: TGTGCCAGTAGTAATATAAGAAACTTGAACACTGAAGCTTTCTTT
CDR3aa: CASSNIRNLNTEAFF
d_gene: NA
abundance: NA
j_gene: TRBJ1-1
v_gene: TRBV19

CDR3nt: TGTGCCAGCAGCCAAAGTGACAGTAACCTTGAGCAGTTCTTC
CDR3aa: CASSQSDSNLEQFF
d_gene: NA
abundance: NA
j_gene: TRBJ2-1
v_gene: TRBV4-2

CDR3nt: TGTGCCAGTAGTGGGAGCTATGGCTACACCTTC
CDR3aa: CASSGSYGYTF
d_gene: NA
abundance: few
j_gene: TRBJ1-2
v_gene: TRBV19

CDR3nt: TGTGCCAGCAGCTCGGACAGCTACGAGCAGTTCTTC
CDR3aa: CASSSDSYEQFF
d_gene: NA
abundance: NA
j_gene: TRBJ2-1
v_gene: TRBV7-9

CDR3nt: TGTGCCAGCAGCCCCGGACTCCACGAGCAGTACTTC
CDR3aa: CASSPGLHEQYF
d_gene: NA
abundance: NA
j_gene: TRBJ2-7
v_gene: TRBV11-2

CDR3nt: TGTGCCAGCTCTGGGGACAGGGTCTCTGGCTACACCTTC
CDR3aa: CASSGDRVSGYTF
d_gene: TRBD1
abundance: NA
j_gene: TRBJ1-2
v_gene: TRBV9

CDR3nt: TGTGCCAGCAGTTACTCGCCAGGTCCCTATGGCTACACCTTC
CDR3aa: CASSYSPGPYGYTF
d_gene: NA
abundance: NA
j_gene: TRBJ1-2
v_gene: TRBV6-5

CDR3nt: TGTGCCAGCAGCATCGGGACAGTGGGCGGCTACACCTTC
CDR3aa: CASSIGTVGGYTF
d_gene: TRBD1
abundance: NA
j_gene: TRBJ1-2
v_gene: TRBV9

CDR3nt: TGTGCCAGCAGCGTAGCGGGGGGGAGCACAGATACGCAGTATTTT
CDR3aa: CASSVAGGSTDTQYF
d_gene: TRBD2
abundance: NA
j_gene: TRBJ2-3
v_gene: TRBV9

CDR3nt: TGTGCCAGCAGTGACTTTTACCGAAGGACAATTGTGTACGAGCAGTACTTC
CDR3aa: CASSDFYRRTIVYEQYF
d_gene: NA
abundance: NA
j_gene: TRBJ2-7
v_gene: TRBV6-4

CDR3nt: TGTGCCAGTAGCCCCAGGACTGTTGGCTTGAGCACAGATACGCAGTATTTT
CDR3aa: CASSPRTVGLSTDTQYF
d_gene: NA
abundance: NA
j_gene: TRBJ2-3
v_gene: TRBV19

CDR3nt: TGTGCCAGCAGTTCAGTAGCGGGGGGCCTCACAGATACGCAGTATTTT
CDR3aa: CASSSVAGGLTDTQYF
d_gene: TRBD2
abundance: NA
j_gene: TRBJ2-3
v_gene: TRBV27

CDR3nt: TGTGCCAGCAGTGACGGGTATTCCTACGAGCAGTACTTC
CDR3aa: CASSDGYSYEQYF
d_gene: NA
abundance: NA
j_gene: TRBJ2-7
v_gene: TRBV27

CDR3nt: TGTGCCAGCAGCGCGGGAGCCAAAAACATTCAGTACTTC
CDR3aa: CASSAGAKNIQYF
d_gene: NA
abundance: NA
j_gene: TRBJ2-4
v_gene: TRBV9

CDR3nt: TGTGCTAGTGGTTTGGGACAGGGGGCGGAAGAGACCCAGTACTTC
CDR3aa: CASGLGQGAEETQYF
d_gene: TRBD1
abundance: NA
j_gene: TRBJ2-5
v_gene: TRBV12-5

CDR3nt: TGCGCCAGCAGCCAAGATGGGGGGACCTACGAGCAGTACTTC
CDR3aa: CASSQDGGTYEQYF
d_gene: NA
abundance: once
j_gene: TRBJ2-7
v_gene: TRBV4-3

CDR3nt: TGTGCCAGCAGTCCGATACCGCGTTTTGAAGCTTTCTTT
CDR3aa: CASSPIPRFEAFF
d_gene: NA
abundance: NA
j_gene: TRBJ1-1
v_gene: TRBV28

CDR3nt: TGTGCCACCGGGGGGGGCAGGGCAGATACGCAGTATTTT
CDR3aa: CATGGGRADTQYF
d_gene: NA
abundance: NA
j_gene: TRBJ2-3
v_gene: TRBV15

CDR3nt: TGTGCCAGCACCCCGGGAGGGGTGCCCTACGAGCAGTACTTC
CDR3aa: CASTPGGVPYEQYF
d_gene: TRBD2
abundance: NA
j_gene: TRBJ2-7
v_gene: TRBV9

CDR3nt: TGTGCCAGCAGCTTGGGGACTAGTGCTTACAATGAGCAGTTCTTC
CDR3aa: CASSLGTSAYNEQFF
d_gene: TRBD2
abundance: NA
j_gene: TRBJ2-1
v_gene: TRBV5-4

CDR3nt: TGTGCCAGCAGCTCCCTCGGTCCTGACGAGCAGTACTTC
CDR3aa: CASSSLGPDEQYF
d_gene: NA
abundance: NA
j_gene: TRBJ2-7
v_gene: TRBV7-9

CDR3nt: TGCGCCAGCAGCCAAGCGGGACACGAAGCTTTCTTT
CDR3aa: CASSQAGHEAFF
d_gene: NA
abundance: NA
j_gene: TRBJ1-1
v_gene: TRBV4-1

CDR3nt: TGTGCCAGCAGTGAAGCAGGATGGCAGGGGAATCAGCCCCAGCATTTT
CDR3aa: CASSEAGWQGNQPQHF
d_gene: NA
abundance: NA
j_gene: TRBJ1-5
v_gene: TRBV6-1

CDR3nt: TGTGCCAGCAGCCGGGGGGTGGGCAGGGCCTCCTACGAGCAGTACTTC
CDR3aa: CASSRGVGRASYEQYF
d_gene: TRBD2
abundance: NA
j_gene: TRBJ2-7
v_gene: TRBV28

CDR3nt: TGTGCCAGCAGGTCGGGACAGACCTACGAGCAGTACTTC
CDR3aa: CASRSGQTYEQYF
d_gene: TRBD1
abundance: NA
j_gene: TRBJ2-7
v_gene: TRBV28

CDR3nt: TGCGCCAGCAGCCAAGATCCCGAGAATCAGCCCCAGCATTTT
CDR3aa: CASSQDPENQPQHF
d_gene: NA
abundance: NA
j_gene: TRBJ1-5
v_gene: TRBV4-1

CDR3nt: TGTGCCAGCAGCTTAGGGACAGACTATGGCTACACCTTC
CDR3aa: CASSLGTDYGYTF
d_gene: NA
abundance: NA
j_gene: TRBJ1-2
v_gene: TRBV7-9

CDR3nt: TGTGCCAGTAGTATAGAGGAGATGTACACCGGGGAGCTGTTTTTT
CDR3aa: CASSIEEMYTGELFF
d_gene: NA
abundance: NA
j_gene: TRBJ2-2
v_gene: TRBV19

CDR3nt: TGTGCCAGCAGCTTCGAACCCCTGGGACAGGGGAGAACTGAAGCTTTCTTT
CDR3aa: CASSFEPLGQGRTEAFF
d_gene: TRBD1
abundance: NA
j_gene: TRBJ1-1
v_gene: TRBV11-2

CDR3nt: TGTGCCAGCAGCGCCATTCAGGAGACCCAGTACTTC
CDR3aa: CASSAIQETQYF
d_gene: NA
abundance: NA
j_gene: TRBJ2-5
v_gene: TRBV7-9

CDR3nt: TGTGCCAGCAGCGTAGCCGGTTTTCAGCCCCAGCATTTT
CDR3aa: CASSVAGFQPQHF
d_gene: NA
abundance: NA
j_gene: TRBJ1-5
v_gene: TRBV9

CDR3nt: TGTGCCAGCAGCTCGCGAGGGAATCAGCCCCAGCATTTT
CDR3aa: CASSSRGNQPQHF
d_gene: NA
abundance: once
j_gene: TRBJ1-5
v_gene: TRBV13

CDR3nt: TGTGCCAGCAGTTACCAGGGTGAAGCTTTCTTT
CDR3aa: CASSYQGEAFF
d_gene: NA
abundance: NA
j_gene: TRBJ1-1
v_gene: TRBV6-6

CDR3nt: TGTGCCAGCAGTCCGACAGGGGGCGCGGGGTACTATGGCTACACCTTC
CDR3aa: CASSPTGGAGYYGYTF
d_gene: TRBD1
abundance: NA
j_gene: TRBJ1-2
v_gene: TRBV28

CDR3nt: TGTGCCAGCGGCCCTAGCGGGGCTTACACAGATACGCAGTATTTT
CDR3aa: CASGPSGAYTDTQYF
d_gene: TRBD2
abundance: NA
j_gene: TRBJ2-3
v_gene: TRBV9

CDR3nt: TGTGCCAGCAGCGAGACAGGGGGAGGTGGCTACACCTTC
CDR3aa: CASSETGGGGYTF
d_gene: TRBD1
abundance: NA
j_gene: TRBJ1-2
v_gene: TRBV7-3

CDR3nt: TGTGCCAGCAGTGTGACAGGGGGTTTGACTTACGAGCAGTACTTC
CDR3aa: CASSVTGGLTYEQYF
d_gene: TRBD1
abundance: NA
j_gene: TRBJ2-7
v_gene: TRBV28

CDR3nt: TGTGCCAGCAGCTTGCTAACCGGGACAGGGGATCCCGGGGAGCTGTTTTTT
CDR3aa: CASSLLTGTGDPGELFF
d_gene: TRBD1
abundance: NA
j_gene: TRBJ2-2
v_gene: TRBV5-6

CDR3nt: TGTGCCAGCAGCCACCGACTAGCGGACACAACAGATACGCAGTATTTT
CDR3aa: CASSHRLADTTDTQYF
d_gene: TRBD2
abundance: NA
j_gene: TRBJ2-3
v_gene: TRBV9